This T cell receptor beta chain comes out of a study of shared clonotypes between healthy human individuals. Study-level points and caveats: Sample collection involved blood only; tissue repertoires are likely different.

Profiled with immunoSEQ multiplex PCR; TCRdb holds only in-frame clones, not every one. Among approximately 1,500,000 clones listed, over 95% were seen once. About this clone itself: Its specificity is not known.

CDR3 length: 16 residues. The V end was cut by 5 bases, the J end by 3 bases, with 17 bases between. The V gene's germline CDR1 is MDHEN and CDR2 SYDVKM. This clonotype originated in a man aged 30 to 45 in good health. The sequencing input was naive CD4+ T cells sorted from blood. Indicated subset: CD45RA+ positively selected. The chain joins TRBV28 to TRBJ1-5, with no clear D. This chain's CDR3 is CASSPPTGNNNQPQHF. The CDR3 DNA sequence: TGTGCCAGCAGTCCTCCTACCGGGAACAACAATCAGCCCCAGCATTTT. Full variable domain (remainder filled in from reference TRBV28 and TRBJ1-5): DVKVTQSSRYLVKRTGEKVFLECVQDMDHENMFWYRQDPGLGLRLIYFSYDVKMKEKGDIPEGYSVSREKKERFSLILESASTNQTSMYLCASSPPTGNNNQPQHFGDGTRLSIL.